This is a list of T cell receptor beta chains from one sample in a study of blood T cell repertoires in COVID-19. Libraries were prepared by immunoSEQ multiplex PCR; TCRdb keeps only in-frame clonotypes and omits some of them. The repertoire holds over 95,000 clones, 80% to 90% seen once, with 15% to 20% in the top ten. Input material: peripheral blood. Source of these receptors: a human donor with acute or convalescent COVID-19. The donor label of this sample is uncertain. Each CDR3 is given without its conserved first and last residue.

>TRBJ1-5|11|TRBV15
ATSRNRDQPQH
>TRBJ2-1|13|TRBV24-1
ATMGAKSSYNEQF
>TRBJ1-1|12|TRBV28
ASRVLPGGTEAF
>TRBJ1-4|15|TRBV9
ASSVGQGRGFNEKLF
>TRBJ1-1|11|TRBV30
AWSEYGDTEAF
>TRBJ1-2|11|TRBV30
AWSVGGVRGYT
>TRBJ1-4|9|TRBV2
ASREDEKLF
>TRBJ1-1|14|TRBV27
ASSLNPGTGVAEAF
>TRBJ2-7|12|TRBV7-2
ASSLVLAGGRQY
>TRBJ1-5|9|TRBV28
ASSSDQPQH
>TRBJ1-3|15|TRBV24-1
ATSPAIQRRSGNTIY
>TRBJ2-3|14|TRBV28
ASSFGRGQDTDTQY
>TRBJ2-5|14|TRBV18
ASSPSGFTGEETQY
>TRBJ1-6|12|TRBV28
ASSLGQDNSPLH
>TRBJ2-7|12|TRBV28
ASSLAGGPREQY
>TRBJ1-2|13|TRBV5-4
ASSEGQGRNYGYT
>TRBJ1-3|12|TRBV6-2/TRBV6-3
ASSHPFLGNTIY
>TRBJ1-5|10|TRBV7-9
ASSTADQPQH
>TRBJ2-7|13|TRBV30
AWSSMTLTRDEQY
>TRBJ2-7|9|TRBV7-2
ASSSLYEQY
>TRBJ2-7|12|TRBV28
ASSSGQDRYEQY
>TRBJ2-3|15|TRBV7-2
ASSSRLAATSTDTQY